This paragraph covers one T cell receptor (beta chain) sequence. The sample is drawn from a study of blood T cell repertoires in COVID-19. Turning to the study itself: The samples span acute and convalescent COVID-19 from the United States, Italy and Spain.

CDR1 is SGDLS and CDR2 is YYNGEE in the germline V gene. V was trimmed by 0 bases and J by 4 bases, leaving 10 bases between them. The length of the CDR3 is 14 residues. Per the study methods: Quantification of nucleated cells was approximated via reference gene primer amplification. Profiled with immunoSEQ multiplex PCR; TCRdb holds only in-frame clones, not every one. The V and J calls and clone size were taken over from that table, and D and trimming were inferred from the DNA. This repertoire shows 40,000 to 55,000 clones, 83% found once; its top ten account for 16%. The chain has TRBV9 and TRBJ1-1; D is uncertain. The sequence was collected from a man aged 40-55 years with acute or convalescent COVID-19. The specimen sequenced was peripheral blood. The CDR3 bases are TGTGCCAGCAGCGTAGCTACGACACCCACTGAAGCTTTCTTT. It yields the protein CASSVATTPTEAFF.